These T cell receptor beta chains were read from a single sample in a study of blood T cell repertoires in COVID-19. The repertoire was sequenced with immunoSEQ multiplex PCR; TCRdb's copy has only in-frame clones and lacks some. Among about 200,000 clones listed, 80% were seen once. Specimen: PBMCs or T cells enriched from blood (not recorded which). All receptors come from a woman between 40 and 55 years old with acute COVID-19. CDR3s include the opening cysteine and the closing phenylalanine or tryptophan. D genes are given only for firm matches. The size field is filled for only some rows; it gives once, few, many or a size class.

D gene: .; J gene: TRBJ1-5; clone size: few; V gene: TRBV6-1; CDR3 DNA: TGTGCCAGCAGTGAATTTGGACAGTATCAGCCCCAGCATTTT; CDR3 protein: CASSEFGQYQPQHF
D gene: TRBD2; J gene: TRBJ2-5; clone size: .; V gene: TRBV5-1; CDR3 DNA: TGCGCCAGCAGCTTGGTCGTTGGACTAGCGGAAGAGACCCAGTACTTC; CDR3 protein: CASSLVVGLAEETQYF
D gene: .; J gene: TRBJ1-1; clone size: .; V gene: TRBV6-6; CDR3 DNA: TGTGCCAGCAGGGAGGTAACTGAAGCTTTCTTT; CDR3 protein: CASREVTEAFF
D gene: .; J gene: TRBJ2-5; clone size: once; V gene: TRBV4-1; CDR3 DNA: TGCGCCAGCAGCCCTTGGAGGGCCGAGACCCAGTACTTC; CDR3 protein: CASSPWRAETQYF
D gene: TRBD2; J gene: TRBJ2-1; clone size: .; V gene: TRBV24-1; CDR3 DNA: TGTGCCACCGGTGTGGGGGGGTTCTACAATGAGCAGTTCTTC; CDR3 protein: CATGVGGFYNEQFF
D gene: .; J gene: TRBJ2-6; clone size: .; V gene: TRBV6-1; CDR3 DNA: TGTGCCAGCAGTGAAGCGGACACCTCTGGGGCCAACGTCCTGACTTTC; CDR3 protein: CASSEADTSGANVLTF
D gene: TRBD1; J gene: TRBJ2-2; clone size: .; V gene: TRBV19; CDR3 DNA: TGTGCCAGTTGGGACAGGTGGGGGACCGGGGAGCTGTTTTTT; CDR3 protein: CASWDRWGTGELFF
D gene: TRBD2; J gene: TRBJ2-5; clone size: .; V gene: TRBV2; CDR3 DNA: TGTGCCAGCAGTGCGAGCGGGGCCACTCAAGAGACCCAGTACTTC; CDR3 protein: CASSASGATQETQYF
D gene: .; J gene: TRBJ1-2; clone size: .; V gene: TRBV18; CDR3 DNA: TGTGCCAGCTCACCGGAGCCGCTGCCGAACTATGGCTACACCTTC; CDR3 protein: CASSPEPLPNYGYTF
D gene: .; J gene: TRBJ1-6; clone size: once; V gene: TRBV2; CDR3 DNA: TGTGCCAGCAGCCACGACTTGTCCTATAATTCACCCCTCCACTTT; CDR3 protein: CASSHDLSYNSPLHF
D gene: .; J gene: TRBJ2-7; clone size: once; V gene: TRBV19; CDR3 DNA: TGTGCCAGTAGTAACGAGGGGAGGTACGAGCAGTACTTC; CDR3 protein: CASSNEGRYEQYF
D gene: TRBD1; J gene: TRBJ1-1; clone size: .; V gene: TRBV5-1; CDR3 DNA: TGCGCCAGCAGCGTGCAACAGGGGTCGGCCACTGAAGCTTTCTTT; CDR3 protein: CASSVQQGSATEAFF
D gene: .; J gene: TRBJ1-1; clone size: .; V gene: TRBV29-1; CDR3 DNA: TGCAGCGCAGATCGGGGCACTGAAGCTTTCTTT; CDR3 protein: CSADRGTEAFF
D gene: .; J gene: TRBJ2-7; clone size: .; V gene: TRBV28; CDR3 DNA: TGTGCCAGCAGTTTTAACGGAGCCTACGAGCAGTACTTC; CDR3 protein: CASSFNGAYEQYF
D gene: TRBD1; J gene: TRBJ1-1; clone size: few; V gene: TRBV27; CDR3 DNA: TGTGCCAGCAGTTTATCAGGGGGCCGAAACACTGAAGCTTTCTTT; CDR3 protein: CASSLSGGRNTEAFF
D gene: TRBD1; J gene: TRBJ2-1; clone size: .; V gene: TRBV4-2; CDR3 DNA: TGTGCCAGCAGCCCCTACCCTCAGGGGGCCTACAATGAGCAGTTCTTC; CDR3 protein: CASSPYPQGAYNEQFF
D gene: .; J gene: TRBJ1-3; clone size: .; V gene: TRBV19; CDR3 DNA: TGTGCCAGTAGTATACAGAGCGTCTCTGGAAACACCATATATTTT; CDR3 protein: CASSIQSVSGNTIYF
D gene: .; J gene: TRBJ1-5; clone size: .; V gene: TRBV2; CDR3 DNA: TGTGCCAGCACGACAGCGAGACAGCCCCAGCATTTT; CDR3 protein: CASTTARQPQHF
D gene: .; J gene: TRBJ2-5; clone size: .; V gene: TRBV28; CDR3 DNA: TGTGCCAGCAGTTCCTCCCGACAGAGAGAGACCCAGTACTTC; CDR3 protein: CASSSSRQRETQYF
D gene: TRBD1; J gene: TRBJ1-5; clone size: .; V gene: TRBV19; CDR3 DNA: TGTGCCAGTAGGCCACAGGGGAACAATCAGCCCCAGCATTTT; CDR3 protein: CASRPQGNNQPQHF
D gene: .; J gene: TRBJ1-1; clone size: .; V gene: TRBV9; CDR3 DNA: TGTGCCAGCAGCGTACACATTAACACTGAAGCTTTCTTT; CDR3 protein: CASSVHINTEAFF
D gene: .; J gene: TRBJ1-1; clone size: .; V gene: TRBV7-2; CDR3 DNA: TGTGCCAGCAGCTTAGAAGGGGGTGCCGGGACTGAAGCTTTCTTT; CDR3 protein: CASSLEGGAGTEAFF
D gene: .; J gene: TRBJ2-7; clone size: many; V gene: TRBV20-1; CDR3 DNA: TGCAGTGCTAGAGCGGGGGTGGAGCAGTACTTC; CDR3 protein: CSARAGVEQYF
D gene: .; J gene: TRBJ1-1; clone size: .; V gene: TRBV18; CDR3 DNA: TGTGCCAGCTCACCCCTGCCGGGAGCCATAGGCAGCACTGAAGCTTTCTTT; CDR3 protein: CASSPLPGAIGSTEAFF
D gene: TRBD2; J gene: TRBJ2-2; clone size: .; V gene: TRBV7-8; CDR3 DNA: TGTGCCAGCAGCTATATCCCGGGACTAAACACCGGGGAGCTGTTTTTT; CDR3 protein: CASSYIPGLNTGELFF
D gene: TRBD1; J gene: TRBJ2-5; clone size: .; V gene: TRBV24-1; CDR3 DNA: TGTGCCACCAGTGATTCCCGGACAGGGGGACAAGAGACCCAGTACTTC; CDR3 protein: CATSDSRTGGQETQYF
D gene: TRBD2; J gene: TRBJ2-7; clone size: .; V gene: TRBV4-3; CDR3 DNA: TGCGCCAGCAGCCTGATGGGACTAGCATCCTACGAGCAGTACTTC; CDR3 protein: CASSLMGLASYEQYF
D gene: TRBD1; J gene: TRBJ1-1; clone size: .; V gene: TRBV5-6; CDR3 DNA: TGTGCCAGCAGCTACAGGGGGCCCTTGACGACTGAAGCTTTCTTT; CDR3 protein: CASSYRGPLTTEAFF
D gene: .; J gene: TRBJ2-5; clone size: .; V gene: TRBV27; CDR3 DNA: TGTGCCAGCAGTCGCCGGCGGCTGGAGGAAGAGACCCAGTACTTC; CDR3 protein: CASSRRRLEEETQYF
D gene: TRBD1; J gene: TRBJ1-1; clone size: .; V gene: TRBV28; CDR3 DNA: TGTGCCAGCAATGAGGGGGCAACTGAAGCTTTCTTT; CDR3 protein: CASNEGATEAFF
D gene: .; J gene: TRBJ1-2; clone size: .; V gene: TRBV14; CDR3 DNA: TGTGCCAGCAGCCAAGGGGGGGGAGGCGGCTACACCTTC; CDR3 protein: CASSQGGGGGYTF
D gene: .; J gene: TRBJ1-1; clone size: .; V gene: TRBV18; CDR3 DNA: TGTGCCAGCTCACCGTCCCAGGGTGTAAATGAAGCTTTCTTT; CDR3 protein: CASSPSQGVNEAFF
D gene: .; J gene: TRBJ1-2; clone size: .; V gene: TRBV30; CDR3 DNA: TGTGCCTGGAGTGTACGATCCGAGGGCGGAGACACCTTC; CDR3 protein: CAWSVRSEGGDTF
D gene: .; J gene: TRBJ1-1; clone size: .; V gene: TRBV2; CDR3 DNA: TGTGCCAGCAGAGGGGCTGAAGCTTTCTTT; CDR3 protein: CASRGAEAFF
D gene: TRBD1; J gene: TRBJ2-5; clone size: .; V gene: TRBV6-6; CDR3 DNA: TGTGCCAGTGGGACAGGCCTCCAAGAGACCCAGTACTTC; CDR3 protein: CASGTGLQETQYF
D gene: .; J gene: TRBJ1-1; clone size: .; V gene: TRBV2; CDR3 DNA: TGTGCCAGCAGGGGAACAGGGCTTGAAGCTTTCTTT; CDR3 protein: CASRGTGLEAFF
D gene: TRBD2; J gene: TRBJ2-7; clone size: .; V gene: TRBV18; CDR3 DNA: TGTGCCAGCTCACCGGGAGCGGGAGCCTTCGAGCAGTACTTC; CDR3 protein: CASSPGAGAFEQYF
D gene: TRBD2; J gene: TRBJ2-7; clone size: .; V gene: TRBV6-5; CDR3 DNA: TGTGCCAGCAGTCACCGGGCTAGCGGGAGCTCCGAGCAGTACTTC; CDR3 protein: CASSHRASGSSEQYF
D gene: TRBD1; J gene: TRBJ1-6; clone size: once; V gene: TRBV7-9; CDR3 DNA: TGTGCCAGCAGCCCCCGCCAGGGGGGTAATTCACCCCTCCACTTT; CDR3 protein: CASSPRQGGNSPLHF
D gene: TRBD1; J gene: TRBJ2-1; clone size: .; V gene: TRBV5-1; CDR3 DNA: TGCGCCAGCAGCCGGGTGGACAGGGTTTACAATGAGCAGTTCTTC; CDR3 protein: CASSRVDRVYNEQFF
D gene: .; J gene: TRBJ1-1; clone size: .; V gene: TRBV5-1; CDR3 DNA: TGCGCCAGCAGCTTGTACGGGGGGAGGAACACTGAAGCTTTCTTT; CDR3 protein: CASSLYGGRNTEAFF
D gene: TRBD1; J gene: TRBJ1-4; clone size: .; V gene: TRBV28; CDR3 DNA: TGTGCCAGCAGTTTACAGGGGGCAAATGAAAAACTGTTTTTT; CDR3 protein: CASSLQGANEKLFF
D gene: .; J gene: TRBJ1-5; clone size: .; V gene: TRBV25-1; CDR3 DNA: TGTGCCAGCAGTGAGGACAGCAATAGCAATCAGCCCCAGCATTTT; CDR3 protein: CASSEDSNSNQPQHF
D gene: TRBD1; J gene: TRBJ2-1; clone size: .; V gene: TRBV5-4; CDR3 DNA: TGTGCCAGCCGCTTATATTCTGGACAGGGGGTCAATGAGCAGTTCTTC; CDR3 protein: CASRLYSGQGVNEQFF
D gene: TRBD1; J gene: TRBJ1-3; clone size: once; V gene: TRBV5-6; CDR3 DNA: TGTGCCAGCAGCTTACAGGGGCTGGGAAACACCATATATTTT; CDR3 protein: CASSLQGLGNTIYF
D gene: TRBD2; J gene: TRBJ2-5; clone size: .; V gene: TRBV24-1; CDR3 DNA: TGTGCCACCAGTGATTTGGGCGCGGGACTACAGCAAGAGACCCAGTACTTC; CDR3 protein: CATSDLGAGLQQETQYF
D gene: TRBD1; J gene: TRBJ1-2; clone size: .; V gene: TRBV7-8; CDR3 DNA: TGTGCCAGCAGCTTCAGGGGGGATAGCTATGGCTACACCTTC; CDR3 protein: CASSFRGDSYGYTF
D gene: TRBD1; J gene: TRBJ1-1; clone size: once; V gene: TRBV9; CDR3 DNA: TGTGCCAGCAGCGTGACAGGGGCGGGGACTGAAGCTTTCTTT; CDR3 protein: CASSVTGAGTEAFF
D gene: .; J gene: TRBJ2-7; clone size: .; V gene: TRBV18; CDR3 DNA: TGTGCCAGCTCACCAGTTGAGGGAACCGCGTACGAGCAGTACTTC; CDR3 protein: CASSPVEGTAYEQYF
D gene: TRBD2; J gene: TRBJ2-2; clone size: .; V gene: TRBV5-4; CDR3 DNA: TGTGCCAGCAGCTTGGTTGGGACTAGAGGGACCGGGGAGCTGTTTTTT; CDR3 protein: CASSLVGTRGTGELFF
D gene: TRBD2; J gene: TRBJ2-4; clone size: .; V gene: TRBV28; CDR3 DNA: TGTGCCAGCAGCCGAGCGGCGGGAGGGCATGCCAAAAACATTCAGTACTTC; CDR3 protein: CASSRAAGGHAKNIQYF
D gene: TRBD1; J gene: TRBJ1-1; clone size: .; V gene: TRBV3-1/TRBV3-2; CDR3 DNA: TGTGCCAGCAGCCCGACAGGGAAAAACACTGAAGCTTTCTTT; CDR3 protein: CASSPTGKNTEAFF
D gene: .; J gene: TRBJ2-2; clone size: once; V gene: TRBV6-5; CDR3 DNA: TGTGCCAGCACAGGGGCCGGGGAGCTGTTTTTT; CDR3 protein: CASTGAGELFF
D gene: TRBD1; J gene: TRBJ1-5; clone size: .; V gene: TRBV11-2; CDR3 DNA: TGTGCCAGCGCCCAGGACAGGGGCAATCAGCCCCAGCATTTT; CDR3 protein: CASAQDRGNQPQHF
D gene: TRBD2; J gene: TRBJ2-3; clone size: .; V gene: TRBV4-3; CDR3 DNA: TGCGCCAGCAGCCAAGATAGCGGGAGCGGGTCAGATACGCAGTATTTT; CDR3 protein: CASSQDSGSGSDTQYF